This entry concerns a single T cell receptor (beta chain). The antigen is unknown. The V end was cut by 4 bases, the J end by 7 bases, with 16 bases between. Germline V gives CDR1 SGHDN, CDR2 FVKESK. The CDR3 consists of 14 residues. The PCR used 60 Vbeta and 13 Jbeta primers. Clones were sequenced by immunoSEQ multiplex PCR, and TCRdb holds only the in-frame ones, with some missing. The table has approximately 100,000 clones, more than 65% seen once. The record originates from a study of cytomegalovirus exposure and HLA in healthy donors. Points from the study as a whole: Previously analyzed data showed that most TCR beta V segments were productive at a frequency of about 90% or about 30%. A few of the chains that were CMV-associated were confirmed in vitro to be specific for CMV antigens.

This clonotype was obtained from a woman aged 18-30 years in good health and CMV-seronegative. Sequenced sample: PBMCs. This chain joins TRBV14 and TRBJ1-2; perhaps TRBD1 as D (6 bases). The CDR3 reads CASSPINRVRGYTF. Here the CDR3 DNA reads TGTGCCAGCAGCCCTATAAACAGGGTTCGTGGCTACACCTTC.